This passage covers 2 T cell receptor beta chains from one sample sequenced in a study of T cells in Graves' hyperthyroidism and ophthalmopathy. TCR beta CDR3 regions were amplified from RNA. The study used the HTBI primer set for a first-round RT-PCR of the TCR CDR3. MiXCR was run by TCRdb on the multiplex PCR reads, yielding one entry per CDR3 protein. The table includes 300,000 or so distinct CDR3 sequences, 15% to 20% detected once. Specimen: blood. The receptors come from a man aged 25 to 40 with Graves' hyperthyroidism.

This clonotype has more than one count but fewer than ten. The chain employs TRBV30 and TRBJ2-5; 8 bases match TRBD2. Germline trimming cut 3 bases from V and 7 bases from J; bases unmatched to any gene: 4. This CDR3 has 12 amino acids. The germline V gene encodes CDR1 GTSNPN and CDR2 SVGIG (reference sequence). The CDR3 region is CAWSPGGGTQYF. As DNA, the CDR3 is TGTGCCTGGAGCCCGGGAGGGGGGACCCAGTACTTC. Full variable domain (rest looked up from reference TRBV30 and TRBJ2-5): SQTIHQWPATLVQPVGSPLSLECTVEGTSNPNLYWYRQAAGRGLQLLFYSVGIGQISSEVPQNLSASRPQDRQFILSSKKLLLSDSGFYLCAWSPGGGTQYFGPGTRLLVL.

This clonotype was observed a few times. The chain employs TRBV6-1 and TRBJ1-5; 7 bases are shared with TRBD1. The V segment lost 7 bases and the J segment 6 bases; nucleotides outside the gene matches: 21. Germline CDR1 reads MNHNS; CDR2 reads SASEGT. The CDR3 extends over 18 amino acids. DNA for the CDR3: TGTGCCAGCAACCGCGACACTACAGGGGTGCCAGGGGTTCAGCCCCAGCATTTT. Protein sequence: CASNRDTTGVPGVQPQHF.